This is a list of T cell receptor beta chains from one sample in a study of blood T cell repertoires in COVID-19. Produced via immunoSEQ multiplex PCR; TCRdb's table is partial and in-frame only. This table holds a few hundred thousand clones, roughly 89% found once. Material: peripheral blood. All receptors derive from a middle-aged woman who had recovered from COVID-19. CDR3s include the opening cysteine and the closing phenylalanine or tryptophan. A D gene is named only where the DNA matches it firmly. Size is stated for part of the rows, as once, few or many counts, or as a class when the clone is expanded.

j_call d_call v_call clone_size cdr3_nt cdr3_aa
TRBJ2-7 NA TRBV6-1 NA TGTGCCAGCAGTGAAGTTGATAGAGGCGAGCAGTACTTC CASSEVDRGEQYF
TRBJ2-2 NA TRBV19 NA TGTGCCAGTAGTATCAAAGGGGTCAACACCGGGGAGCTGTTTTTT CASSIKGVNTGELFF
TRBJ2-1 TRBD1 TRBV27 NA TGTGCCAGCAGTCCAGGGGGCCCGCGGGGAGAGCAGTTCTTC CASSPGGPRGEQFF
TRBJ2-7 NA TRBV6-6 NA TGTGCCAGCAGTTACGATCTACAGGGCGGAGACGAGCAGTACTTC CASSYDLQGGDEQYF
TRBJ1-1 NA TRBV3-1/TRBV3-2 NA TGTGCCAGCAGTCCGACCCAGACAGCGAACACTGAAGCTTTCTTT CASSPTQTANTEAFF
TRBJ2-1 TRBD2 TRBV27 NA TGTGCCAGCAGTTTAACCCGACTTAGCGGGGGGGCCTACAATGAGCAGTTCTTC CASSLTRLSGGAYNEQFF
TRBJ2-7 NA TRBV4-1 NA TGCGCCAGCAGCCAAGCAGGAGCGGTCCCCTACGAGCAGTACTTC CASSQAGAVPYEQYF
TRBJ2-3 NA TRBV7-7 NA TGTGCCAGCAGCCCCAGGGCCGATAGCACAGATACGCAGTATTTT CASSPRADSTDTQYF
TRBJ2-2 TRBD1 TRBV4-2 once TGTGCCAGCAGCCAAGAGTCAATATGGGACAGCCCTACCGGGGAGCTGTTTTTT CASSQESIWDSPTGELFF
TRBJ2-7 TRBD1 TRBV6-6 NA TGTGCCAGCAGTCGACGGCCGGGACAGGGCTACGAGCAGTACTTC CASSRRPGQGYEQYF
TRBJ2-2 TRBD1 TRBV29-1 NA TGCAGCGTTCCGGGACAGGCGGTCACCGGGGAGCTGTTTTTT CSVPGQAVTGELFF
TRBJ2-2 TRBD2 TRBV10-3 NA TGTGCCATCAGTGAGACTAGCGGGAAGTGGACCGGGGAGCTGTTTTTT CAISETSGKWTGELFF
TRBJ2-3 NA TRBV27 NA TGTGCCAGCAGTTTAAAAGCTAGCACAGATACGCAGTATTTT CASSLKASTDTQYF
TRBJ2-7 NA TRBV6-5 NA TGTGCCAGCAGGGCCGAGGGGGGGGAGCAGTACTTC CASRAEGGEQYF
TRBJ1-1 NA TRBV5-5 NA TGTGCCAGCAGCTTGGATTGGCGACACGAAGCTTTCTTT CASSLDWRHEAFF
TRBJ1-5 TRBD1 TRBV19 NA TGTGCCAGTAGTATAGATATCACCGGGACAGGGCTCGGGGCCCAGCATTTT CASSIDITGTGLGAQHF
TRBJ1-6 TRBD1 TRBV27 NA TGTGCCAGCAGTTTAGTACCGGGACAGGGAAGATCACCCCTCCACTTT CASSLVPGQGRSPLHF
TRBJ2-5 TRBD2 TRBV5-1 NA TGCGCCAGCAGCCCTGGGGTAGCGGGAGGCCAAGAGACCCAGTACTTC CASSPGVAGGQETQYF
TRBJ1-1 NA TRBV6-1 NA TGTGCCAGCAGTGAAGGGGCACGAATGAACACTGAAGCTTTCTTT CASSEGARMNTEAFF
TRBJ2-3 NA TRBV5-1 NA TGCGCCAGCAGCACAAGAAGCGGGAGCACAGATACGCAGTATTTT CASSTRSGSTDTQYF
TRBJ1-6 NA TRBV5-1 NA TGCGCCAGCAGCTTGGATGGCGGGAACTATAATTCACCCCTCCACTTT CASSLDGGNYNSPLHF
TRBJ1-6 NA TRBV14 NA TGTGCCAGCAGCCAAGATCAGATGTCACCCCTCCACTTT CASSQDQMSPLHF
TRBJ2-3 NA TRBV28 once TGTGCCAGCAGTTTAGAGATCCAGGGGACGCAGTATTTT CASSLEIQGTQYF
TRBJ1-2 TRBD1 TRBV7-9 NA TGTGCCAGCAGCTTATTGACAGGGGCGAACTATGGCTACACCTTC CASSLLTGANYGYTF
TRBJ1-6 NA TRBV3-1/TRBV3-2 NA TGTGCCAGCAGCCAGGCGCAGGGATCTAATTCACCCCTCCACTTT CASSQAQGSNSPLHF
TRBJ2-3 TRBD2 TRBV7-8 NA TGTGCCAGCAGCTTAGAAGCGGGAGGCGGCGCAGATACGCAGTATTTT CASSLEAGGGADTQYF
TRBJ2-7 TRBD2 TRBV7-9 NA TGTGCCAGCAGCTTAGCAATGGGAGGGGCCGAGCAGTACTTC CASSLAMGGAEQYF
TRBJ2-7 NA TRBV6-5 NA TGTGCCAGCTATACGAGCTCCTACGAGCAGTACTTC CASYTSSYEQYF
TRBJ1-4 TRBD1 TRBV28 few TGTGCCGGGGGGACAGGTCCTCTGGAAAAACTGTTTTTT CAGGTGPLEKLFF
TRBJ2-3 NA TRBV3-1/TRBV3-2 NA TGTGCCAGCAGCCACGGGATTAGCACAGATACGCAGTATTTT CASSHGISTDTQYF
TRBJ2-4 NA TRBV4-1 NA TGCGCCAGCAGCCACGAGGCGCGGGGCAAAAACATTCAGTACTTC CASSHEARGKNIQYF
TRBJ2-3 NA TRBV6-5 NA TGTGCCAGCAGATCCCTAGAGGGCACAGATACGCAGTATTTT CASRSLEGTDTQYF
TRBJ2-3 NA TRBV19 NA TGTGCCAGTAGTATAGGCCTAGGAGATACGCAGTATTTT CASSIGLGDTQYF
TRBJ2-7 TRBD2 TRBV5-1 NA TGCGCCAGCAGCAACCCGGGACTAGCGGACTACGAGCAGTACTTC CASSNPGLADYEQYF
TRBJ2-3 NA TRBV27 NA TGTGCCAGCAGTCCCCCGGGAGATACGCAGTATTTT CASSPPGDTQYF